The 9 T cell receptor beta chains presented below share a single source sample, sequenced in a study of cytomegalovirus exposure and HLA in healthy donors. The primer mix had 60 Vbeta and 13 Jbeta primers. Profiling relied on immunoSEQ multiplex PCR, and the TCRdb table lists in-frame clones only, not all of them. The repertoire holds about 170,000 clones, with about 85% as singletons. The sequencing sample was made of PBMCs. The receptors shown here come from a man in his thirties or forties in good health and CMV-seropositive.

This rearrangement joins TRBV5-4 to TRBJ1-4; 11 positions agree with TRBD1. J gave up 7 bases and V 0 bases, and 11 bases lay outside the gene matches. Germline CDR1 SGHNT, CDR2 YYREEE (reference sequence). The CDR3 runs 18 residues. The CDR3 spells CASSLGAGTGGLSEKLFF. DNA for the CDR3: TGTGCCAGCAGCTTGGGCGCCGGGACAGGGGGTCTTAGTGAAAAACTGTTTTTT.

The genes are TRBV5-1 and TRBJ2-5; 7 positions agree with TRBD1. The CDR3 has 14 amino acids. Trimming at V came to 5 bases and at J to 5 bases, leaving 9 bases not matched to a gene. Germline V CDR1 and CDR2: SGHRS, YFSETQ. The CDR3 bases are TGCGCCAGCAGTCTGCAGACAGGGCGCGAGACCCAGTACTTC. Amino acids: CASSLQTGRETQYF.

The J gene is TRBJ2-7, the V gene TRBV5-4; a possible D gene is TRBD1 (5 bases). The CDR3 is 16 amino acids. Germline CDR1 and CDR2: SGHNT and YYREEE (reference sequence). With 1 base removed from V and 2 bases from J, the gap between germline ends came to 16 bases. CDR3 DNA: TGTGCCAGCAGCTTGAGCCAGGGTGGGGCCCCCTACGAGCAGTACGTC. It encodes CASSLSQGGAPYEQYV.

The chain couples TRBV5-4 to TRBJ2-3; TRBD1 might be the D (5 bases). Germline V gene lookup returns CDR1 SGHNT and CDR2 YYREEE (reference sequence). The CDR3 runs 16 residues. Trimming shortened V by 4 bases and J by 3 bases, and 18 bases separated the two germline ends. CDR3 protein: CASSNTGISRTDTQYF. The CDR3 nucleotides read TGTGCCAGCAGCAACACAGGAATCTCAAGAACAGATACGCAGTATTTT.

V gene TRBV10-3 combines with J gene TRBJ2-5; D ambiguous. The end of the DNA fits TRBJ2-7 better, so the J call may be wrong. Germline values: CDR1 ENHRY, CDR2 SYGVKD. This CDR3 is 14 amino acids long. CDR3 DNA: TGTGCCATCCAGGATGGTGACAACATCCACGAGCAGTACTTC. Its protein is CAIQDGDNIHEQYF.

The J gene is TRBJ2-7, the V gene TRBV10-3; D remains unclear. The germline V and J ends were trimmed by 1 base and 1 base, with 8 bases remaining between them. The CDR3 loop spans 14 amino acids. Germline V lookup: CDR1 ENHRY, CDR2 SYGVKD. CDR3 amino acids: CAISEYGPSYEQYF. CDR3 coding DNA: TGTGCCATCAGTGAGTATGGGCCATCCTACGAGCAGTACTTC.

The V gene is TRBV9, the J gene TRBJ2-5; no definite D call. This CDR3 comprises 16 residues. The germline V and J ends were trimmed by 3 bases and 1 base, with 16 bases remaining between them. Germline V CDR1 and CDR2: SGDLS, YYNGEE. The CDR3 coding sequence is TGTGCCAGCAGCGCCGTATCGACCTGGGCCCAAGAGACCCAGTACTTC. This codes for CASSAVSTWAQETQYF.

The chain links TRBV27 to TRBJ2-1, with TRBD2 identical over 13 bases. V dropped 2 bases and J dropped 0; count of bases not matched to a gene: 7. The CDR3 has 19 residues. Germline lookup yields CDR1 MNHEY and CDR2 SMNVEV (reference sequence). This CDR3 is CASSLDGTSGINSYNEQFF. CDR3 coding DNA: TGTGCCAGCAGTTTAGACGGGACTAGCGGGATAAACTCCTACAATGAGCAGTTCTTC.

This chain connects TRBV4-1 to TRBJ1-2; 7 nucleotides agree with TRBD1. The CDR3 totals 13 residues. Trimming removed 5 bases from V and 6 bases from J; junction bases left unmatched: 6. Germline CDR1 is MGHRA and CDR2 is YSYEKL. The chain's CDR3 is CASSFGTVNGYTF. The CDR3 DNA reads as TGCGCCAGCAGCTTCGGGACAGTAAATGGCTACACCTTC.